Listed below are T cell receptor beta chains from one sample, sequenced in a study of molecular identifiers for immune sequencing clone quantification. Each CDR3 protein gets one entry after TCRdb re-called the PCR reads with MiXCR. This sample yields approximately 37,000 distinct CDR3 sequences, of which 15% to 20% are seen a single time; under 1.3% belongs to the top ten. Sequences were obtained from naive CD8+ T cells from blood, with Jurkat cell RNA spiked in. The receptors stem from a human donor in good health. Some libraries in this study had Jurkat cell RNA spiked in. The CDR3 runs from the conserved cysteine through the conserved F or W. D genes are given only for firm matches. Expanded clones get a size class; other rows say once, few or many, or leave the size out.

clone_size	v_call	j_call	d_call	cdr3_nt	cdr3_aa
-	TRBV12-3/TRBV12-4	TRBJ1-5	TRBD1	TGTGCCAGCACCCTTAAGGGGGCTATGCAGCCCCAGCATTTT	CASTLKGAMQPQHF
many	TRBV12-3/TRBV12-4	TRBJ1-4	-	TGTGCCAGCAGTCCCTCCGGCGGGTTAGATGAAAAACTGTTTTTT	CASSPSGGLDEKLFF
many	TRBV19	TRBJ1-1	-	TGTGCCAGTAGTATTGGCCTTGAAGCTTTCTTT	CASSIGLEAFF
many	TRBV7-3	TRBJ2-3	TRBD2	TGTGCCAGCAGCTCCCCGGGACTAGCGGGAGGGATAGATACGCAGTATTTT	CASSSPGLAGGIDTQYF
-	TRBV28	TRBJ1-4	TRBD1	TGTGCCGGCAGTCCGGACAGGGCAGTTGAAAGACTGTTTTTT	CAGSPDRAVERLFF
many	TRBV6-5	TRBJ1-3	-	TGTGCCAGCAGTTACTCACCAGTCGTCTCTGGAAACACCATATATTTT	CASSYSPVVSGNTIYF
many	TRBV19	TRBJ2-3	TRBD1	TGTGCCAGTAGTGGGCTACAGGGGCCTCTTACAGATACGCAGTATTTT	CASSGLQGPLTDTQYF
many	TRBV11-2	TRBJ2-7	-	TGTGCCAGCAGCTTAGGGACGGGGCTAAGCGAGCAGTACTTC	CASSLGTGLSEQYF
-	TRBV5-4	TRBJ2-1	-	TGTGCCAGCAGCCACGCCGGGACTCCCGAGTATGAGCAGTTCTTC	CASSHAGTPEYEQFF
many	TRBV18	TRBJ1-4	-	TGTGCCAGCTCACCACCACCTGGGTTTACTAATGAAAAACTGTTTTTT	CASSPPPGFTNEKLFF